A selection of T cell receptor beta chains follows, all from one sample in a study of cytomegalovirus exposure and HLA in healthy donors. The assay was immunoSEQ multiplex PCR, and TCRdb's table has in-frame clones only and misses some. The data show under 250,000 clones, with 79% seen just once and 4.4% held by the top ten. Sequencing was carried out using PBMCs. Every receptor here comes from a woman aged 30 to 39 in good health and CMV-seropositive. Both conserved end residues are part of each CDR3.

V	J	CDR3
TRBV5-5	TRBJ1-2	CASSLGRSGSRHGYTF
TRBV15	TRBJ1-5	CATSGGPGINGGNQPQHF
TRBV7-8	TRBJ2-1	CASSARLAGVKNEQFF
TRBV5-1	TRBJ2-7	CASSERGNPYEQYF
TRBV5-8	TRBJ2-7	CASTLLRGTYEQYF
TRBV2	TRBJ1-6	CASSRQGGNSPLHF
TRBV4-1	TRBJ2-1	CASSQPRDRGVYNEQFF
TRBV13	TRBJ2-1	CASRSGGAYEQFF
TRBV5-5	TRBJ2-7	CASSFRVPGQHQYF
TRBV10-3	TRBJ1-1	CAINPGQGANTEAFF
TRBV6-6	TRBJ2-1	CASSTPGGGASNEQFF
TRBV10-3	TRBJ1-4	CAISGGLGNEKLFF
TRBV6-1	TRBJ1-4	CASRPLQTGGEKLFF
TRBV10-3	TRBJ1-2	CAIGEGRDYGYTF
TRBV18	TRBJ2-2	CASSPIAGELFF
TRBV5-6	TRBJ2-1	CASSFWGGSNNEQFF
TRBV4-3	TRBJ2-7	CASSHTLPGGREQYF
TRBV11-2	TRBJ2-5	CASSLDIGLAGQETQYF
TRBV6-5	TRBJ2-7	CASRVDIRTSYEQYF
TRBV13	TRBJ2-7	CASSYHRVSEQYF
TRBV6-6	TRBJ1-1	CASSTLGAGWDKAFF
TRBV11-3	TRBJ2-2	CASSPASGGFNTGELFF
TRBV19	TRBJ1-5	CASSIGSTGTVSNQPQHF
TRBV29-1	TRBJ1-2	CSDLIWADNPSYYGYTF
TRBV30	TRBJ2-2	CAWSLVGGELFF
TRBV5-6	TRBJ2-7	CASSAGAGTSKDEQYF
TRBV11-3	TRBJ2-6	CASSPSRLVTNVLTF
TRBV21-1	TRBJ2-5	CASSPRTNLGEQETQYF
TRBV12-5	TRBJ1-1	CASGLTGGTEAFF
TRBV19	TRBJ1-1	CASSMRTQRKAVNTEAFF
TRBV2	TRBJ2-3	CASSSQGGDTDTQYF
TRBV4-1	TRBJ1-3	CASSQGDRLNTIYF
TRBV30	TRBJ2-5	CAWTGQETQYF
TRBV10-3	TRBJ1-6	CAISGQNNSPLHF
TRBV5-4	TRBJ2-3	CASSWDSASTDTQYF
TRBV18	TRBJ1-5	CASSLSGTGGPQPQHF
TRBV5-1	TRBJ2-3	CASRWSGGAGDTQYF
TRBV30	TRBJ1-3	CAWTAGRASGNTIYF
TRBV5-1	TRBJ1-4	CASSYGGRGEKLFF
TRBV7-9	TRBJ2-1	CASSKPGSYNEQFF
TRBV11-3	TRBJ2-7	CASSLDLTGGEPYEQYF
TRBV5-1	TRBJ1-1	CASSLAGQGVEAFF
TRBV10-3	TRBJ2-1	CAARAGVYNEQFF
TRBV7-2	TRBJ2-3	CASSAPGLQYF
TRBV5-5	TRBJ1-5	CASSLGGGTRPQHF